The entry below gives a single TCR beta chain sequence along with its context. Antigen specificity is unknown. Unique molecular identifiers were built into the TCR beta cDNA libraries. The authors obtained some 500,000 cDNA molecules from roughly 1.1 to 9.2 million T cells. TCRdb fed the PCR reads into MiXCR, producing one record per CDR3 protein. The sample contains more than 500,000 distinct CDR3 sequences, around 31% of which appear only once. This sample stems from a study of post-analysis software for immune sequencing data. Unmatched junction bases numbered 3, after V lost 7 bases and J lost 0 bases. This CDR3 spans 13 amino acids. The germline V gene encodes CDR1 SGHTA and CDR2 FQGNSA. The study, taken as a whole, reports: A handful of TRBV segments were significantly more frequent in patients than in controls. TRBV5-6, TRBV5-1 and TRBV20-1 were among these segments.

The sample consisted of blood. This receptor was identified in a girl between 2 and 17 years old with multiple sclerosis. This rearrangement joins TRBV7-2 to TRBJ2-7; 7 nucleotides agree with TRBD1. The CDR3 DNA reads as TGTGCCAGCAAGGGGGCCGGCTCCTACGAGCAGTACTTC. It specifies CASKGAGSYEQYF.